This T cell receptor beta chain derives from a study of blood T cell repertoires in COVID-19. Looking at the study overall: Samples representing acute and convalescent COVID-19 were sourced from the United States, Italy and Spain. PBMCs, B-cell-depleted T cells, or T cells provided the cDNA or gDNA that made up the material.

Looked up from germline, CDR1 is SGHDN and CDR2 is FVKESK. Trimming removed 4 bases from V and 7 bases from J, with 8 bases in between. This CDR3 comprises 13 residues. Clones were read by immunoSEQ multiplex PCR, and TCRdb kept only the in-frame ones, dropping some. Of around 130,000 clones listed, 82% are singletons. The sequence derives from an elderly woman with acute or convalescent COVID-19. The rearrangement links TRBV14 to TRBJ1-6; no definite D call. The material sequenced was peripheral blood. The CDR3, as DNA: TGTGCCAGCAGCCCCGGACTCAATTCACCCCTCCACTTT. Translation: CASSPGLNSPLHF.